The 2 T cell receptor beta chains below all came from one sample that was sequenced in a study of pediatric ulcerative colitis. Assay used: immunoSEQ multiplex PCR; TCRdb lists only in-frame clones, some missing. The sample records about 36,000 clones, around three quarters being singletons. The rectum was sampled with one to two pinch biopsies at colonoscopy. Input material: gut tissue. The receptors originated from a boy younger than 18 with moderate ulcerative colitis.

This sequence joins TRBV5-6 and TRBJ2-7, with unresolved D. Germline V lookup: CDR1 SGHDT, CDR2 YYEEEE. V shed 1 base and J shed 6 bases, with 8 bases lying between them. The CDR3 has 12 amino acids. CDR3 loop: CASSLSRAEQYF. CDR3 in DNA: TGTGCCAGCAGCTTGAGCCGGGCCGAGCAGTACTTC.

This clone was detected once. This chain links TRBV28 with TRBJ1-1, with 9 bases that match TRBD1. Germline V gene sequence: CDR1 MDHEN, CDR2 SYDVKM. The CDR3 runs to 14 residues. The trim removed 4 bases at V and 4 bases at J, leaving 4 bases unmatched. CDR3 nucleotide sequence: TGTGCCAGCAGTTCACTGACAGGGGGCACTGAAGCTTTCTTT. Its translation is CASSSLTGGTEAFF. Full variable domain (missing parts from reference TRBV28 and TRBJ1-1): DVKVTQSSRYLVKRTGEKVFLECVQDMDHENMFWYRQDPGLGLRLIYFSYDVKMKEKGDIPEGYSVSREKKERFSLILESASTNQTSMYLCASSSLTGGTEAFFGQGTRLTVV.